The next 9 T cell receptor beta chains were all read from a single sample in a study of T-cell memory formation after mild COVID-19. TCRdb ran MiXCR on the 5' RACE reads and lists one entry per CDR3 protein. Of hundreds of thousands of distinct CDR3 sequences in the sample, about 15% are singletons; the top ten hold about 22%. Source material: PBMCs or a T cell subset sorted from them (not recorded which). All receptors derive from a man between 18 and 29 years old who had mild COVID-19 (a few samples of this study predate the infection). Cell type and time point are not known.

The chain carries TRBV20-1 and TRBJ1-1; D perhaps matches TRBD1 (5 bases). CDR1 and CDR2 (germline): DFQATT, SNEGSKA (reference sequence). The CDR3 is made up of 14 amino acids. The V gene lost 0 bases and the J gene lost 5 bases, with 13 bases spanning the gap. CDR3: CSARDRQKLTEAFF. The CDR3 nucleotides read TGCAGTGCTAGAGACCGACAGAAGTTGACTGAAGCTTTCTTT.

A word on this clonotype: Its ends do not fully match the called genes, so a read error is possible. The genes are TRBV9 and TRBJ2-5; D may correspond to TRBD1 or TRBD2 (5 bases each). The CDR3 spans 14 residues. CDR1 and CDR2 from the germline V gene are SGDLS and YYNGEE. The CDR3 sequence is CASSVLGGQESQYF. The CDR3 bases are TGTGCCAGCAGCGTTTTAGGAGGACAAGAGTCCCAGTACTTC.

This clonotype was counted a few times. The gene calls are TRBV5-1 and TRBJ2-3; D is undetermined. Trimming removed 4 bases from V and 0 bases from J, with 12 bases in between. The CDR3 length is 15 residues. From germline, CDR1 is SGHRS and CDR2 YFSETQ. Written as DNA, the CDR3 is TGCGCCAGCAGCCCCACCCCTGAAAGCACAGATACGCAGTATTTT. It specifies CASSPTPESTDTQYF.

The gene calls are TRBV19 and TRBJ1-1, with D maybe TRBD1 (5 bases). Trimming left V 2 bases short and J 7 bases short, with 8 bases between. Per the germline V gene, CDR1 is LNHDA and CDR2 is SQIVND (reference sequence). This CDR3 comprises 12 residues. CDR3: CASSIRQGEAFF. The CDR3 region has the DNA TGTGCCAGTAGTATAAGGCAGGGTGAAGCTTTCTTT.

This clonotype was seen a handful of times. The V gene is TRBV27, the J gene TRBJ2-7; D perhaps matches TRBD1 (5 bases). Germline CDR1 is MNHEY and CDR2 is SMNVEV (reference sequence). V lost 2 bases and J lost 3, with 11 bases in between. The CDR3 consists of 14 residues. CDR3 protein: CASSLRAGIYEQYV. The CDR3 nucleotides are TGTGCCAGCAGTTTAAGGGCAGGGATCTACGAGCAGTACGTC.

V gene TRBV5-4 combines with J gene TRBJ2-5; D possibly matches TRBD1 or TRBD2 (5 bases each). The CDR3 extends over 14 amino acids. Germline CDR1 and CDR2: SGHNT and YYREEE (reference sequence). Deletions cut 4 bases from V and 2 bases from J, with 12 bases between. The CDR3 region has the DNA TGTGCCAGCAGCGGGGGACGGGGACAAGAGACCCAGTACTTC. The encoded protein is CASSGGRGQETQYF.

The J gene is TRBJ1-1, the V gene TRBV6-5; D is unresolved. Per the germline V gene, CDR1 is MNHEY and CDR2 is SVGAGI. This CDR3 is 16 amino acids long. V lost 0 bases, J lost 1 base, and 12 bases lay in between. CDR3 sequence (DNA): TGTGCCAGCAGTTACTCGAGTTGGCGGGAGAACACTGAAGCTTTCTTT. It is translated as CASSYSSWRENTEAFF.

The chain is built from TRBV9 and TRBJ1-2; 8 bases match TRBD1. The junction had 5 bases not matched to a gene; V was cut back by 4 bases and J by 6 bases. Germline CDR1 and CDR2: SGDLS and YYNGEE. This CDR3 is built from 13 residues. The CDR3 coding sequence is TGTGCCAGCAGCTCCCACAGGGGGGATGGCTACACCTTC. Its translation is CASSSHRGDGYTF. Based on the CDR3 plus reference TRBV9 and TRBJ1-2, the full variable domain is DSGVTQTPKHLITATGQRVTLRCSPRSGDLSVYWYQQSLDQGLQFLIQYYNGEERAKGNILERFSAQQFPDLHSELNLSSLELGDSALYFCASSSHRGDGYTFGSGTRLTVV.

A few counts support this clonotype. The chain recombines TRBV6-6 with TRBJ1-5; D unresolved. The germline V gene encodes CDR1 MNHNY and CDR2 SVGAGI (reference sequence). V lost 2 bases and J lost 4, with 9 bases in between. The CDR3 extends over 14 amino acids. In DNA, the CDR3 is TGTGCCAGCAGTTACCCCCCGGGGAATCAGCCCCAGCATTTT. This encodes CASSYPPGNQPQHF.